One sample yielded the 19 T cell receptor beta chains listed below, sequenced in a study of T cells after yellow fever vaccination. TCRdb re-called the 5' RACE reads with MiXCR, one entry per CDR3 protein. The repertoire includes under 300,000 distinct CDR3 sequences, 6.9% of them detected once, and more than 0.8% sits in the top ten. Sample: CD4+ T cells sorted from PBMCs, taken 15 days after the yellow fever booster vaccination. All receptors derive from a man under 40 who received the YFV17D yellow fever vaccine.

The CDR3 DNA sequence: TGTGCCAGCTCACCGATGGAGCGGGCCCCCCACACCGGGGAGCTGTTTTTT. Translating it yields CASSPMERAPHTGELFF. The chain combines TRBV18 with TRBJ2-2, with a tentative D call TRBD2 (6 bases). Germline-derived CDR1 and CDR2 are KGHSH and LQKENI. V lost 3 bases to trimming and J lost 3 bases, with 17 bases between them. The CDR3 is 17 residues long.

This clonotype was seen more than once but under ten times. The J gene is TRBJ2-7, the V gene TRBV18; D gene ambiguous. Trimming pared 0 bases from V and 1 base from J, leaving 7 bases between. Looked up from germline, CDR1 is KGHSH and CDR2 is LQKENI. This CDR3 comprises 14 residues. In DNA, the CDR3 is TGTGCCAGCTCACCACCGGCAGCTTCCTACGAGCAGTACTTC. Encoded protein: CASSPPAASYEQYF. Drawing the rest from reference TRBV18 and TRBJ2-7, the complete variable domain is NAGVMQNPRHLVRRRGQEARLRCSPMKGHSHVYWYRQLPEEGLKFMVYLQKENIIDESGMPKERFSAEFPKEGPSILRIQQVVRGDSAAYFCASSPPAASYEQYFGPGTRLTVT.

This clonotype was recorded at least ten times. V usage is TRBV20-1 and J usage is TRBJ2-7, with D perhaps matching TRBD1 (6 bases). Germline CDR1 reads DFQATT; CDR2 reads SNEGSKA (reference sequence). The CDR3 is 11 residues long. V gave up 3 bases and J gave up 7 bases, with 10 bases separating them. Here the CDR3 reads CSASQTGEQYF. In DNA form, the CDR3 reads TGCAGTGCTAGCCAAACAGGGGAGCAGTACTTC.

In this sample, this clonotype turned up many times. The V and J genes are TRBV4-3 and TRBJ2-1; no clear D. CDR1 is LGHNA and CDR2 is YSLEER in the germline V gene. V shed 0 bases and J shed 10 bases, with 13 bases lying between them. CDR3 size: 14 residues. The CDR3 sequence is CASSQDSVMREQFF. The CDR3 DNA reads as TGCGCCAGCAGCCAAGATTCGGTGATGAGGGAGCAGTTCTTC.

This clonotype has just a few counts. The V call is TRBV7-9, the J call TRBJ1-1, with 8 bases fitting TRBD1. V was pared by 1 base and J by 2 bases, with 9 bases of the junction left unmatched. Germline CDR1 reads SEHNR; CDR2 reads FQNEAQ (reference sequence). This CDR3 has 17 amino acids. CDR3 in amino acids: CASSLGTGKSDNTEAFF. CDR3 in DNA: TGTGCCAGCAGCTTAGGGACAGGGAAATCGGATAACACTGAAGCTTTCTTT.

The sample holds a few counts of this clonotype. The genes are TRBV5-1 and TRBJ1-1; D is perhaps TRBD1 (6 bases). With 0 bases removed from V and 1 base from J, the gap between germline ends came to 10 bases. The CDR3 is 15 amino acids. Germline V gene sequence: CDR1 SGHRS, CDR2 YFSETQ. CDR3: CASSLEWGPNTEAFF. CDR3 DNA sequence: TGCGCCAGCAGCTTGGAATGGGGGCCGAACACTGAAGCTTTCTTT.

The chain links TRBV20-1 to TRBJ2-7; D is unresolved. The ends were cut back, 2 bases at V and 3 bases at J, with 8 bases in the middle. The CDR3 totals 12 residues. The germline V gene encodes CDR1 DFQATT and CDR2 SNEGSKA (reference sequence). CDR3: CSARPSIYEQYF. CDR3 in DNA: TGCAGTGCTAGACCATCTATCTACGAGCAGTACTTC.

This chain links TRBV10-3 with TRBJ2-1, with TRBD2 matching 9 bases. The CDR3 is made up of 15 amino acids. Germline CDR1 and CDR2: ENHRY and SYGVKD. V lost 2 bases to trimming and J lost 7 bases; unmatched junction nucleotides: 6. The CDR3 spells CAISESLAGRNEQFF. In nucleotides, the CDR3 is TGTGCCATCAGTGAGAGTCTAGCGGGAAGAAATGAGCAGTTCTTC.

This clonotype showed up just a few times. The CDR3 coding sequence is TGTGCCAGCGGGAGCATGGCGACAGATACGCAGTATTTT. It translates to CASGSMATDTQYF. The rearrangement uses TRBV7-2 and TRBJ2-3; a weak D match, TRBD2 (5 bases). This CDR3 region has 13 residues. Germline V lookup: CDR1 SGHTA, CDR2 FQGNSA. V gave up 8 bases and J gave up 3 bases, with 12 bases separating them.

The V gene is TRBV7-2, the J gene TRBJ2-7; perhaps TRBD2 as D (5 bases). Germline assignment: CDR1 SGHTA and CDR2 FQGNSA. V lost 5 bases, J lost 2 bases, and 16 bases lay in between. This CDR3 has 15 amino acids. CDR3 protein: CASSPNPGVTYEQYF. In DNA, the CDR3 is TGTGCCAGCAGCCCTAACCCCGGGGTCACCTACGAGCAGTACTTC.

The CDR3 bases are TGCAGTGCTTCGGAACAGGGCCGGGGGTCTGGGGCCAACGTCCTGACTTTC. Translating it yields CSASEQGRGSGANVLTF. The chain is built from TRBV20-1 and TRBJ2-6, with D perhaps TRBD1 or TRBD2 (6 bases each). V was clipped by 5 bases and J by 1 base, with 18 bases between them. The CDR3 spans 17 residues. CDR1 DFQATT and CDR2 SNEGSKA come from the germline V gene (reference sequence).

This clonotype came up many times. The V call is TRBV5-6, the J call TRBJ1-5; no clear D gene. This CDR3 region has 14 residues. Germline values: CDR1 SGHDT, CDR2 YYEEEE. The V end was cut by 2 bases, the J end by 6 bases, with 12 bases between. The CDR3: CASSFFRDRQPQHF. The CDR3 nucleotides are TGTGCCAGCAGCTTCTTTCGGGATCGTCAGCCCCAGCATTTT.

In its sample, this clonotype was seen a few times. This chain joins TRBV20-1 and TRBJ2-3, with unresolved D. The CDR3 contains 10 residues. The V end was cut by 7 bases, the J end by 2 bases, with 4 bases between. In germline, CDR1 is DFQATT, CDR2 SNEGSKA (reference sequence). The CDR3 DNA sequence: TGCAGTGTTGCCACAGATACGCAGTATTTT. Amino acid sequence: CSVATDTQYF.

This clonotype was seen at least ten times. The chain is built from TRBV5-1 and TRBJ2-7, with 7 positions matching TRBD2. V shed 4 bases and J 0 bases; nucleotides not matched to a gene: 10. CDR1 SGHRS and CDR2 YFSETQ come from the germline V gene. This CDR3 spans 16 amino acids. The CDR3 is CASSPGSSGTSYEQYF. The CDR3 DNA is TGCGCCAGCAGCCCGGGTTCTAGCGGAACCTCCTACGAGCAGTACTTC.

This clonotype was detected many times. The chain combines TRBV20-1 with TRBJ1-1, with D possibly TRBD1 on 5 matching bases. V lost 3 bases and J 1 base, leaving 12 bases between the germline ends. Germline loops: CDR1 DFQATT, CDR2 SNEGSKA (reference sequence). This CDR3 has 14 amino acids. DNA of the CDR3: TGCAGTGCTAGTCGTCTGGGGGGGAACACTGAAGCTTTCTTT. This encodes CSASRLGGNTEAFF.

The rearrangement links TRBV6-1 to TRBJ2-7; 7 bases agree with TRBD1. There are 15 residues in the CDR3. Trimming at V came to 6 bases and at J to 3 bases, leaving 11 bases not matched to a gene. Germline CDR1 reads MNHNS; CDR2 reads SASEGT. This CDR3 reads CASSSPGTADYEQYF. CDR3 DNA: TGTGCCAGCAGCTCCCCTGGGACAGCGGACTACGAGCAGTACTTC.

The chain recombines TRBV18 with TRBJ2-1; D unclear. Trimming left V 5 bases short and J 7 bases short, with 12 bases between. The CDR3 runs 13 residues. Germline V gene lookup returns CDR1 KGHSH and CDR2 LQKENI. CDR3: CASSTIIANEQFF. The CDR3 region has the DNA TGTGCCAGCTCAACCATCATCGCGAATGAGCAGTTCTTC.

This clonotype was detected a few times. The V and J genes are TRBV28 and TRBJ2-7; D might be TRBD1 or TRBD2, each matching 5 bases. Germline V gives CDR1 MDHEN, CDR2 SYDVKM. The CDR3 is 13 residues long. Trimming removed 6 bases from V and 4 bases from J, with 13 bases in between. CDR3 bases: TGTGCCAGCAGGCAAGAGGGACGGTACGAGCAGTACTTC. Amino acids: CASRQEGRYEQYF.

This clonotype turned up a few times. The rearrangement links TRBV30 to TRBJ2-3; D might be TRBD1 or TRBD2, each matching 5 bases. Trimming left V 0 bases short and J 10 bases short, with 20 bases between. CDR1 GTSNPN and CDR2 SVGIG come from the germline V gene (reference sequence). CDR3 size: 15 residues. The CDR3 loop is CAWSVGDPARFAQYF. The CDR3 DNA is TGTGCCTGGAGTGTTGGGGACCCCGCCCGGTTCGCGCAGTATTTT. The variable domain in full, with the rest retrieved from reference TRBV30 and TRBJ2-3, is SQTIHQWPATLVQPVGSPLSLECTVEGTSNPNLYWYRQAAGRGLQLLFYSVGIGQISSEVPQNLSASRPQDRQFILSSKKLLLSDSGFYLCAWSVGDPARFAQYFGPGTRLTVL.